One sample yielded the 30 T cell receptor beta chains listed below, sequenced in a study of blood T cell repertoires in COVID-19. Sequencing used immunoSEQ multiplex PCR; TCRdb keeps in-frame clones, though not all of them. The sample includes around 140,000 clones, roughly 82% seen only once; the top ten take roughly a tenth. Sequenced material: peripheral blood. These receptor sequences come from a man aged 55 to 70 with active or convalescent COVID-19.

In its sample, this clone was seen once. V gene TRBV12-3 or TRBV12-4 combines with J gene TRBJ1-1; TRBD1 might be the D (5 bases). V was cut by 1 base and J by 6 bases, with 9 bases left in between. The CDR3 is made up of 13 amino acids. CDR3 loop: CASSLVRDSEAFF. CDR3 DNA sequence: TGTGCCAGCAGTTTAGTTCGGGACTCTGAAGCTTTCTTT.

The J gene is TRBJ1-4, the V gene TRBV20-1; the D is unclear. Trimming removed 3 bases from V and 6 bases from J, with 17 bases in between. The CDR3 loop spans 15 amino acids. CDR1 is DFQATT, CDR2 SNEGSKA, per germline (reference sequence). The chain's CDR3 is CSASFWGRRDEKLFF. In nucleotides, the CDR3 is TGCAGTGCTAGTTTCTGGGGAAGGAGGGATGAAAAACTGTTTTTT.

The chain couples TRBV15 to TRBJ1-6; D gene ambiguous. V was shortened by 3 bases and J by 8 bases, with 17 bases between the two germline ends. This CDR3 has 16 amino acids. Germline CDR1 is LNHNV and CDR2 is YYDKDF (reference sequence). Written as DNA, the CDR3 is TGTGCCACCAGCAGGGGAGCCAAGGCGCGGGATTCACCCCTCCACTTT. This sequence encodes CATSRGAKARDSPLHF.

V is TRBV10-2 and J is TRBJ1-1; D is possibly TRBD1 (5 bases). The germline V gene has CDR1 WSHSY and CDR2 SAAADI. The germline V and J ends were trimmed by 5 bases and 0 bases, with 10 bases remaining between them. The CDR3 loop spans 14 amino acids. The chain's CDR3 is CASSLQGMNTEAFF. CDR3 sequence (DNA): TGCGCCAGCAGTCTCCAGGGAATGAACACTGAAGCTTTCTTT.

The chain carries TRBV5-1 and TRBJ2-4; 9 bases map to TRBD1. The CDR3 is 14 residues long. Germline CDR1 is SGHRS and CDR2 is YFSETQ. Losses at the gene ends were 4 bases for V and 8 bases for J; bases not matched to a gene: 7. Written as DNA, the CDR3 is TGCGCCAGCAGCCCGCCGGGACAGGGATACATTCAGTACTTC. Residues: CASSPPGQGYIQYF.

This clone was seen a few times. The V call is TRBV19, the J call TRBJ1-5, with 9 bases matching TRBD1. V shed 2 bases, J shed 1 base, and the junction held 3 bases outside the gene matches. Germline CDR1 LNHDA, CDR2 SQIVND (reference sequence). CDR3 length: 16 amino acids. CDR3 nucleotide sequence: TGTGCCAGTAGTATATTGGGACAGGGAAGCAATCAGCCCCAGCATTTT. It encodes CASSILGQGSNQPQHF.

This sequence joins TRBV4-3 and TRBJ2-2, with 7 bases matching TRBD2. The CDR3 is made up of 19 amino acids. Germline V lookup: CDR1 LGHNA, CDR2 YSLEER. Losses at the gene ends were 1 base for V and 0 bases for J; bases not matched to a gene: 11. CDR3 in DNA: TGCGCCAGCAGCCAAGTATATCGGGGGACTACCTCGAACACCGGGGAGCTGTTTTTT. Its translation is CASSQVYRGTTSNTGELFF.

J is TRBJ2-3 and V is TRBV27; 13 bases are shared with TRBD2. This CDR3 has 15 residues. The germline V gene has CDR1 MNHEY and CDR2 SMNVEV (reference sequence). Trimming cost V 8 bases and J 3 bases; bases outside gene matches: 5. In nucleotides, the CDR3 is TGTGCCAGCGCCCCGACTAGCGGGGGGACAGATACGCAGTATTTT. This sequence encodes CASAPTSGGTDTQYF.

The CDR3 DNA is TGTGCCAGCAGTTTTGGTCGGAGCTATGGCTACACCTTC. Translating gives CASSFGRSYGYTF. The rearrangement links TRBV27 to TRBJ1-2, with no clear D. This CDR3 is 13 amino acids long. Germline V gene data show CDR1 as MNHEY and CDR2 as SMNVEV (reference sequence). Deletions cut 3 bases from V and 4 bases from J, with 9 bases between.

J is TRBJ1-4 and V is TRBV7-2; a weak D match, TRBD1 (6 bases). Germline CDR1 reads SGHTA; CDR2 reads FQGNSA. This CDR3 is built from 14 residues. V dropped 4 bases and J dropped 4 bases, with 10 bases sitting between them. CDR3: CASSSQGFNEKLFF. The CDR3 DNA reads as TGTGCCAGCAGCTCCCAGGGGTTTAATGAAAAACTGTTTTTT.

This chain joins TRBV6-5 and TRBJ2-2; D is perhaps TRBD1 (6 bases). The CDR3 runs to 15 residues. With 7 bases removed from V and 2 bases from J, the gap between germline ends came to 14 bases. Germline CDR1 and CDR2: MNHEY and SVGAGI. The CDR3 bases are TGTGCCAGCAAGCCAGACAGGAAAAACACCGGGGAGCTGTTTTTT. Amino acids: CASKPDRKNTGELFF.

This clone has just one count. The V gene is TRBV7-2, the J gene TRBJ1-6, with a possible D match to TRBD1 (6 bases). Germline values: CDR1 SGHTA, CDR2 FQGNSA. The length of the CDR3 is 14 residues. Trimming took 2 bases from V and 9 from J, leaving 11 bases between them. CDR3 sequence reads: CASSLTGLGSPLHF. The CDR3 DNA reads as TGTGCCAGCAGCTTAACAGGGTTAGGTTCACCCCTCCACTTT.

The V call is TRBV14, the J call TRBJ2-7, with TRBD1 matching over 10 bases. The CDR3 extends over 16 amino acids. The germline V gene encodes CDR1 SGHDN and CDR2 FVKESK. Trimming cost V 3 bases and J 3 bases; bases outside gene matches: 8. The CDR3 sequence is CASSHLRGTGDYEQYF. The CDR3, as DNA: TGTGCCAGCAGCCATTTACGGGGGACAGGGGACTACGAGCAGTACTTC.

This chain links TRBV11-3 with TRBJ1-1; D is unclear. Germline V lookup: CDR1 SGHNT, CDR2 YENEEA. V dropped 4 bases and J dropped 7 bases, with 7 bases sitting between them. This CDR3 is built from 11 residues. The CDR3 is CASSSTFEAFF. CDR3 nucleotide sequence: TGTGCCAGCAGCTCGACATTTGAAGCTTTCTTT. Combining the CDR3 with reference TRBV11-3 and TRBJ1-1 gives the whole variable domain EAGVVQSPRYKIIEKKQPVAFWCNPISGHNTLYWYLQNLGQGPELLIRYENEEAVDDSQLPKDRFSAERLKGVDSTLKIQPAELGDSAVYLCASSSTFEAFFGQGTRLTVV.

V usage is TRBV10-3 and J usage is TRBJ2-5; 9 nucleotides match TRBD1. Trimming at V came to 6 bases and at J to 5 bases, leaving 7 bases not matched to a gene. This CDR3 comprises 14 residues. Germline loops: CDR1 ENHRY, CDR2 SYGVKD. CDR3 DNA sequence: TGTGCCATCAGGACAGGGGGTGAAGAGGAGACCCAGTACTTC. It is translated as CAIRTGGEEETQYF.

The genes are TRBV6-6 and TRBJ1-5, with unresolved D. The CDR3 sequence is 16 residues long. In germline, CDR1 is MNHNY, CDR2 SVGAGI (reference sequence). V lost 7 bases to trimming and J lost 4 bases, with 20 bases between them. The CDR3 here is CASTRGRGERNQPQHF. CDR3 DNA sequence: TGTGCCAGCACCCGCGGTAGAGGTGAGCGAAATCAGCCCCAGCATTTT.

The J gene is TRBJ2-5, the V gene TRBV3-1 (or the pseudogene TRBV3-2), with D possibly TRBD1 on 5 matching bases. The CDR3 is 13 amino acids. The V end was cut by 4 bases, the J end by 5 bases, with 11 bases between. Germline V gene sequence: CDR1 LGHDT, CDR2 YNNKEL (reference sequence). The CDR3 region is CASSPTEMETQYF. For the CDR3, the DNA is TGTGCCAGCAGCCCGACAGAAATGGAGACCCAGTACTTC.

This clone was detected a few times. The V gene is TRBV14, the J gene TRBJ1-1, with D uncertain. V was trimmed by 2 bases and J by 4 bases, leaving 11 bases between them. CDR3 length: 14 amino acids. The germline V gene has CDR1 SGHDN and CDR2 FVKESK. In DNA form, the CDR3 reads TGTGCCAGCAGCCAATCGGCTGGGCCCACTGAAGCTTTCTTT. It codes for CASSQSAGPTEAFF. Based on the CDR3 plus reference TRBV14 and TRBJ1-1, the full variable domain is EAGVTQFPSHSVIEKGQTVTLRCDPISGHDNLYWYRRVMGKEIKFLLHFVKESKQDESGMPNNRFLAERTGGTYSTLKVQPAELEDSGVYFCASSQSAGPTEAFFGQGTRLTVV.

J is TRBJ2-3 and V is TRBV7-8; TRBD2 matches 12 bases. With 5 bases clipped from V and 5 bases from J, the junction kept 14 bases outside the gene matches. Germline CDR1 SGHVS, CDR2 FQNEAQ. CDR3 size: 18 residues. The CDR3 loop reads CASSLPLGSSGRVDTQYF. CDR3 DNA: TGTGCCAGCAGCCTCCCACTCGGGTCTAGCGGGAGGGTAGATACGCAGTATTTT.

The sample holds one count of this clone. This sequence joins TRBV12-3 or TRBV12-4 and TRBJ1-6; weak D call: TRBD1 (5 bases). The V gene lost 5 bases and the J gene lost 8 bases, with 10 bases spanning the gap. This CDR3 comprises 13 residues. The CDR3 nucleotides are TGTGCCAGCAGTCGGATCAGGGATTCACCCCTCCACTTT. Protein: CASSRIRDSPLHF.

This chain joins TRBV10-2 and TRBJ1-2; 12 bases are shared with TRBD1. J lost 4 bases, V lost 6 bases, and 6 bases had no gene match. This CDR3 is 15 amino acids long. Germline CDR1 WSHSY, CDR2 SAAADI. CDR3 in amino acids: CASRGDRGHGYGYTF. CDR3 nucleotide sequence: TGCGCCAGCAGAGGGGACAGGGGGCATGGCTATGGCTACACCTTC.

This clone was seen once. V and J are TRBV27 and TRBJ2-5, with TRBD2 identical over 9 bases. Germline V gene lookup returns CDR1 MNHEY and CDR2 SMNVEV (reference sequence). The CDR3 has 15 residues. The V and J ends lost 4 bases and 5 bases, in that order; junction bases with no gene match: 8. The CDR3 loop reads CASSWGGGGDETQYF. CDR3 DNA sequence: TGTGCCAGCAGTTGGGGCGGCGGGGGGGACGAGACCCAGTACTTC.

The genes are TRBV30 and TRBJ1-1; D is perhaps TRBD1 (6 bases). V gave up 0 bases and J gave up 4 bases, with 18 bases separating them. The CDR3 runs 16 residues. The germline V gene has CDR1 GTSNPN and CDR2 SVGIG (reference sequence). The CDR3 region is CAWSVPLTGRVTEAFF. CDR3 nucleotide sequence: TGTGCCTGGAGTGTACCCCTAACAGGGCGGGTCACTGAAGCTTTCTTT. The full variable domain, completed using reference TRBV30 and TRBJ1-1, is SQTIHQWPATLVQPVGSPLSLECTVEGTSNPNLYWYRQAAGRGLQLLFYSVGIGQISSEVPQNLSASRPQDRQFILSSKKLLLSDSGFYLCAWSVPLTGRVTEAFFGQGTRLTVV.

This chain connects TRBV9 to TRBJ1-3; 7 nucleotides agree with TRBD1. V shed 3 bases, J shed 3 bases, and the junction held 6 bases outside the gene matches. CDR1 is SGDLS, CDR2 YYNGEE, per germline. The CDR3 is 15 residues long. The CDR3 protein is CASSAGGEVGNTIYF. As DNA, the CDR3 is TGTGCCAGCAGCGCAGGGGGAGAGGTTGGAAACACCATATATTTT.

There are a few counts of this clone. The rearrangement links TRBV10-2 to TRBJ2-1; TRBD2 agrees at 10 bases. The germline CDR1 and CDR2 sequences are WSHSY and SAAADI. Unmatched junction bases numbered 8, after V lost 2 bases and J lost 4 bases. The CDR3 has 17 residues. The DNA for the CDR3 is TGCGCCAGCAGTGAGATCAGAGCGGGGGGGCGGTACAATGAGCAGTTCTTC. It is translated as CASSEIRAGGRYNEQFF.

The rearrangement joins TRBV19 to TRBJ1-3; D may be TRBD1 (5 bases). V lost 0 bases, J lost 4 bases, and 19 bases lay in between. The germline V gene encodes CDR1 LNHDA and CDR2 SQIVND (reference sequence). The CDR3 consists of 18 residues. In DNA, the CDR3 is TGTGCCAGTAGTATAGATGGAGGGCCCGACAGAGACGGAAACACCATATATTTT. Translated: CASSIDGGPDRDGNTIYF.

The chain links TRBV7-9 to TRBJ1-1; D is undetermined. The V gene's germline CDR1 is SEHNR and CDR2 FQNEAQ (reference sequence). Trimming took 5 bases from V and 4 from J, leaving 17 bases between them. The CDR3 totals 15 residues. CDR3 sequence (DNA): TGTGCCAGCAGCACAGACCGAGCATCCCTCACTGAAGCTTTCTTT. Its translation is CASSTDRASLTEAFF.

In DNA, the CDR3 is TGTGCCAGCAGTTTATGGCTTGGGGCCAACGTCCTGACTTTC. Encoded protein: CASSLWLGANVLTF. The rearrangement uses TRBV27 and TRBJ2-6; D remains ambiguous. The CDR3 length is 14 residues. Trimming stripped 1 base from V and 3 bases from J, with 4 bases between. From germline, CDR1 is MNHEY and CDR2 SMNVEV (reference sequence).

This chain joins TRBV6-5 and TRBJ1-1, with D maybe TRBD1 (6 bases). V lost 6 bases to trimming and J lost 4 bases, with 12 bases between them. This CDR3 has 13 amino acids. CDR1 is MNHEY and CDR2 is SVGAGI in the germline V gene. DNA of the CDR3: TGTGCCAGCAGAGTAACAGGGACCACTGAAGCTTTCTTT. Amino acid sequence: CASRVTGTTEAFF.

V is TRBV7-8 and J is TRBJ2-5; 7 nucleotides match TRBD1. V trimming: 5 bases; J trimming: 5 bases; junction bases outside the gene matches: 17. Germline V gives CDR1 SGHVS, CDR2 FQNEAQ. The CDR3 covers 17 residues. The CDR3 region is CASSDPKGARVGETQYF. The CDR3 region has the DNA TGTGCCAGCAGCGACCCAAAGGGGGCTCGTGTTGGGGAGACCCAGTACTTC.